These 30 T cell receptor beta chains came from one sample sequenced in a study of CD8+CD57+ T cells in acquired aplastic anemia. It was genomic DNA that served as the template for profiling TCR beta VDJ and CDR3. TCRdb processed the reads anew with MiXCR; each CDR3 protein has one entry. The sample yields about 470,000 distinct CDR3 sequences, 25% to 40% seen once. Sequencing involved patients with CD8+CD57+ cell expansion previously shown by flow cytometry. The specimen was sorted CD4+, CD8+, or CD8+CD57+ T cells (not recorded which) from PBMCs. These receptors were obtained from a human donor with aplastic anemia.

The chain joins TRBV6-2 or TRBV6-3 to TRBJ2-3; tentatively, D is TRBD2 (6 bases). This CDR3 has 14 amino acids. Trimming left V 2 bases short and J 4 bases short, with 10 bases between. CDR1 MNHEY and CDR2 SVGEGT come from the germline V gene. The CDR3 is CASSYGGYPDTQYF. CDR3 coding DNA: TGTGCCAGCAGTTACGGGGGGTACCCAGATACGCAGTATTTT.

Points on this clonotype: An end of the junction differs from the germline gene, which may be a read error. The chain combines TRBV2 with TRBJ2-1, with no clear D. Matching the DNA end better, TRBJ2-7 makes the J call doubtful. Per the germline V gene, CDR1 is SNHLY and CDR2 is FYNNEI. The CDR3 runs 15 residues. The CDR3 bases are TGTGCCTGCAGAAAAGACTCTAACTCCTACAATGAGCAGTACTTC. Amino acid sequence: CACRKDSNSYNEQYF.

This chain joins TRBV20-1 and TRBJ2-3; 10 nucleotides agree with TRBD2. Germline V lookup: CDR1 DFQATT, CDR2 SNEGSKA (reference sequence). V lost 2 bases to trimming and J lost 2 bases; unmatched junction nucleotides: 4. The CDR3 contains 15 residues. Here the CDR3 reads CSARLAGEITDTQYF. CDR3 DNA sequence: TGCAGTGCTAGACTAGCGGGGGAGATCACAGATACGCAGTATTTT.

This clonotype was observed a handful of times. V and J are TRBV12-3 or TRBV12-4 and TRBJ2-1; 7 bases agree with TRBD1. J gave up 15 bases and V 7 bases, and 9 bases lay outside the gene matches. This CDR3 is built from 11 residues. DNA of the CDR3: TGTGCCAGCAAAACCGGGACAGAACTGTTCTTC. Amino acids: CASKTGTELFF.

This clonotype came up many times. V and J are TRBV16 and TRBJ2-7, with 8 bases aligning to TRBD1. From germline, CDR1 is KGHSY and CDR2 FQNENV. The CDR3 has 14 amino acids. J gave up 4 bases and V 4 bases, and 6 bases lay outside the gene matches. The CDR3 sequence: CASSPQGAGYEQYF. As DNA, the CDR3 is TGTGCCAGCAGCCCTCAGGGGGCGGGTTACGAGCAGTACTTC.

The CDR3 here is CSARGGEAFF. Here the CDR3 DNA reads TGCAGTGCTAGAGGGGGAGAAGCTTTCTTT. The rearrangement joins TRBV20-1 to TRBJ1-1; D is undetermined. The CDR3 contains 10 residues. V shed 1 base and J shed 8 bases, with 5 bases lying between them. CDR1 DFQATT and CDR2 SNEGSKA come from the germline V gene (reference sequence).

This clonotype was observed at least ten times. V usage is TRBV10-3 and J usage is TRBJ1-5; weak D call: TRBD1 (6 bases). Trimming pared 2 bases from V and 2 bases from J, leaving 10 bases between. The germline gives CDR1 ENHRY, CDR2 SYGVKD. CDR3 length equals 15 residues. CDR3 DNA: TGTGCCATCAGTGAGAGTTCAGGGGGCAATCAGCCCCAGCATTTT. The encoded protein is CAISESSGGNQPQHF.

The chain uses TRBV5-1 and TRBJ2-2; 9 nucleotides line up with TRBD2. With 1 base clipped from V and 7 bases from J, the junction kept 5 bases outside the gene matches. Germline V gives CDR1 SGHRS, CDR2 YFSETQ. The CDR3 runs to 15 residues. Here the CDR3 reads CASSLIAGEGGELFF. The CDR3 DNA follows: TGCGCCAGCAGCTTGATAGCGGGAGAGGGCGGGGAGCTGTTTTTT.

This chain joins TRBV2 and TRBJ2-6; 7 bases line up with TRBD1. Germline V gene lookup returns CDR1 SNHLY and CDR2 FYNNEI. The CDR3 runs 14 residues. J was trimmed by 4 bases and V by 6 bases; bases with no gene match: 3. CDR3 DNA: TGTGCCAGCAGACAGGGGTCCGGGGCCAACGTCCTGACTTTC. Residues: CASRQGSGANVLTF.

This clonotype occurred many times. The chain recombines TRBV2 with TRBJ2-3; D may be TRBD1 or TRBD2 (6 bases each). Between the trimmed V and J ends, which lost 4 bases and 1 base, there was a span of 15 bases. From germline, CDR1 is SNHLY and CDR2 FYNNEI. This CDR3 has 16 residues. The CDR3 nucleotides read TGTGCCAGCAGTGTCGGGGGCGGTGAGCGCACAGATACGCAGTATTTT. Protein sequence: CASSVGGGERTDTQYF.

This clonotype was detected many times. V gene TRBV20-1 combines with J gene TRBJ1-3, with D possibly being TRBD1 (5 bases). V lost 6 bases and J lost 9, with 15 bases in between. Germline lookup yields CDR1 DFQATT and CDR2 SNEGSKA (reference sequence). The CDR3 has 12 amino acids. CDR3 nucleotide sequence: TGCAGTGCCAGACAGAGAGGGAGCACCATATATTTT. Translating gives CSARQRGSTIYF.

This clonotype was seen repeatedly, ten times or more. V is TRBV19 and J is TRBJ1-2; maybe TRBD1 (5 bases). Trimming stripped 4 bases from V and 10 bases from J, with 19 bases between. This CDR3 region has 14 residues. Germline V gene lookup returns CDR1 LNHDA and CDR2 SQIVND (reference sequence). In DNA form, the CDR3 reads TGTGCCAGTAGTACCCCGTTGGGGGGAAGGGACTACACCTTC. Protein: CASSTPLGGRDYTF. The whole variable domain, remainder taken from reference TRBV19 and TRBJ1-2, is DGGITQSPKYLFRKEGQNVTLSCEQNLNHDAMYWYRQDPGQGLRLIYYSQIVNDFQKGDIAEGYSVSREKKESFPLTVTSAQKNPTAFYLCASSTPLGGRDYTFGSGTRLTVV.

The rearrangement links TRBV3-1 to TRBJ2-7; TRBD2 matches at 11 bases. V was clipped by 3 bases and J by 5 bases; unmatched bases: 9. The CDR3 runs 16 residues. Germline assignment: CDR1 LGHDT and CDR2 YNNKEL (reference sequence). CDR3 sequence reads: CASSQSAGTSGHEQYF. The CDR3, as DNA: TGTGCCAGCAGCCAGTCAGCCGGGACTAGCGGACACGAGCAGTACTTC.

This clonotype was counted only a few times. This chain connects TRBV12-3 or TRBV12-4 to TRBJ2-7; 7 nucleotides match TRBD2. The V segment lost 6 bases and the J segment 5 bases; nucleotides outside the gene matches: 10. This CDR3 region has 14 residues. CDR3 sequence reads: CASSERTSKHEQYF. Written as DNA, the CDR3 is TGTGCCAGCAGCGAGCGGACTAGTAAACACGAGCAGTACTTC.

This clonotype was found a few times. The V gene is TRBV5-4, the J gene TRBJ2-5; D is unclear. The CDR3 is 13 residues long. Per the germline V gene, CDR1 is SGHNT and CDR2 is YYREEE (reference sequence). V lost 2 bases and J lost 5, with 10 bases in between. CDR3 nucleotides: TGTGCCAGCAGCTTAAGGATAGGGGAGACCCAGTACTTC. Translated: CASSLRIGETQYF.

Turning to this clonotype: This may come from a read error, since a much larger clone is one base off. The conserved closing phenylalanine or tryptophan is absent in this CDR3, likely reflecting a read error. V is TRBV7-2 and J is TRBJ1-2, with D maybe TRBD1 (5 bases). CDR1 SGHTA and CDR2 FQGNSA come from the germline V gene. CDR3 size: 14 residues. V was cut by 5 bases and J by 5 bases, with 15 bases left in between. The CDR3 DNA sequence: TGTGCCAGCAGCCAACAGGTGGGGGGTTATGGCTACACCTCC. Translation: CASSQQVGGYGYTS.

This clonotype was seen a few times. V is TRBV11-2 and J is TRBJ2-2, with D perhaps given as TRBD1 or TRBD2 (5 bases each). There are 17 residues in the CDR3. The ends were cut back, 3 bases at V and 1 base at J, with 15 bases in the middle. CDR1 SGHAT and CDR2 FQNNGV come from the germline V gene. The CDR3, as DNA: TGTGCCAGCAGCTTCGGGGTTCGGACACTGAACACCGGGGAGCTGTTTTTT. Translating gives CASSFGVRTLNTGELFF. Complete variable domain (other parts from reference TRBV11-2 and TRBJ2-2): EAGVAQSPRYKIIEKRQSVAFWCNPISGHATLYWYQQILGQGPKLLIQFQNNGVVDDSQLPKDRFSAERLKGVDSTLKIQPAKLEDSAVYLCASSFGVRTLNTGELFFGEGSRLTVL.

This clonotype came up many times. The J gene is TRBJ2-1, the V gene TRBV10-3, with D perhaps matching TRBD2 (6 bases). Between the trimmed V and J ends, which lost 3 bases and 7 bases, there was a span of 7 bases. Germline V gene data show CDR1 as ENHRY and CDR2 as SYGVKD. This CDR3 comprises 12 residues. The CDR3 sequence: CAISERGNEQFF. The CDR3 nucleotides read TGTGCCATCAGTGAACGGGGGAATGAGCAGTTCTTC.

The chain carries TRBV7-9 and TRBJ2-7; D is undetermined. V lost 2 bases and J lost 4, with 9 bases in between. Germline V gives CDR1 SEHNR, CDR2 FQNEAQ (reference sequence). The CDR3 length is 13 residues. CDR3 amino acids: CASSLNLGYEQYF. Here the CDR3 DNA reads TGTGCCAGCAGCTTAAATTTAGGATACGAGCAGTACTTC.

This rearrangement joins TRBV24-1 to TRBJ2-3; the D gene is possibly TRBD2 (5 bases). The CDR3 is 14 amino acids. Per the germline V gene, CDR1 is KGHDR and CDR2 is SFDVKD. Between the trimmed V and J ends, which lost 5 bases and 3 bases, there was a span of 11 bases. The CDR3 region has the DNA TGTGCCACCAGTGGGAGGTCTGGGACAGATACGCAGTATTTT. It translates to CATSGRSGTDTQYF.

The chain employs TRBV5-1 and TRBJ2-3; D gene uncertain. The CDR3 covers 14 residues. V shed 2 bases and J shed 2 bases, with 9 bases lying between them. The V gene's germline CDR1 is SGHRS and CDR2 YFSETQ. The CDR3 spells CASSFGQITDTQYF. The CDR3 DNA follows: TGCGCCAGCAGCTTTGGGCAGATCACAGATACGCAGTATTTT.

CDR3 DNA: TGTGCCACCTCAAATGACAGGGGGAGAATCGAAAAACTGTTTTTT. This translates into CATSNDRGRIEKLFF. The V gene is TRBV5-3, the J gene TRBJ1-4; 9 nucleotides match TRBD1. TRBV5-3 is noted as an ORF with a role that remains uncertain. The trim removed 9 bases at V and 8 bases at J, leaving 14 bases unmatched. The CDR3 is made up of 15 amino acids.

This clonotype occurred many times. The J gene is TRBJ2-7, the V gene TRBV20-1; the match to TRBD2 covers 10 bases. The germline V gene has CDR1 DFQATT and CDR2 SNEGSKA (reference sequence). With V trimmed by 3 bases and J by 7 bases, 9 bases remained unmatched. The CDR3 loop spans 14 amino acids. CDR3 DNA: TGCAGTGCTAGGGGGAGCGGGGGGGACCTGGAGCAGTACTTC. Translation: CSARGSGGDLEQYF.

The chain carries TRBV10-3 and TRBJ2-7; the match to TRBD1 covers 7 bases. The CDR3 length is 15 residues. Germline V lookup: CDR1 ENHRY, CDR2 SYGVKD. J lost 5 bases, V lost 0 bases, and 7 bases had no gene match. As DNA, the CDR3 is TGTGCCATCAGTGAGTCAGGGGGCGACTCAGACGAGCAGTACTTC. Translated, it gives CAISESGGDSDEQYF.

This clonotype was observed a few times. The V gene is TRBV11-2, the J gene TRBJ2-7; D may be TRBD2 (6 bases). V was pared by 4 bases and J by 1 base, with 14 bases between. The CDR3 is made up of 15 amino acids. In germline, CDR1 is SGHAT, CDR2 FQNNGV. CDR3 DNA: TGTGCCAGCAGCTGGCGTCGGGACTCTTCCTACGAGCAGTACTTC. The encoded protein is CASSWRRDSSYEQYF.

The sample holds a few counts of this clonotype. This may arise from a read error, as a much more abundant clone is one base away. This chain joins TRBV20-1 and TRBJ2-7; D perhaps matches TRBD1 (5 bases). The V gene lost 3 bases and the J gene lost 1 base, with 10 bases spanning the gap. Germline V gene sequence: CDR1 DFQATT, CDR2 SNEGSKA (reference sequence). This CDR3 has 13 amino acids. The chain's CDR3 is CSARQTVSYEQYF. CDR3 DNA: TGCAGTGCTAGGCAGACAGTGTCCTACGAGCAGTACTTC.

This CDR3 is CASSGTGTGTDEQYF. In DNA, the CDR3 is TGTGCCAGCAGTGGAACCGGGACAGGGACCGACGAGCAGTACTTC. V usage is TRBV2 and J usage is TRBJ2-7, with 9 bases identical to TRBD1. The CDR3 spans 15 residues. V gave up 4 bases and J gave up 5 bases; unmatched junction bases: 9. Germline lookup yields CDR1 SNHLY and CDR2 FYNNEI.

On this clonotype itself: A clone one base away is much larger, so this may be a read error. This chain links TRBV20-1 with TRBJ1-2; D is unclear. The CDR3 covers 14 residues. V was cut by 0 bases and J by 0 bases, with 8 bases left in between. The germline gives CDR1 DFQATT, CDR2 SNEGSKA (reference sequence). CDR3 loop: CSARDQRANYGYTF. CDR3 DNA: TGCAGTGCTAGAGATCAGAGGGCTAACTATGGCTACACCTTC.

The chain employs TRBV9 and TRBJ1-2; D remains unclear. The ends were cut back, 4 bases at V and 4 bases at J, with 14 bases in the middle. From germline, CDR1 is SGDLS and CDR2 YYNGEE. The CDR3 extends over 14 amino acids. CDR3 sequence: CASSLGSSTYGYTF. The CDR3 nucleotides read TGTGCCAGCAGCCTAGGCAGTTCCACCTATGGCTACACCTTC.

This clonotype was seen more than once but under ten times. The DNA is left out, because the CDR3 cannot be placed on it with certainty; the CDR3 is given as TCRdb lists it. This chain uses TRBV10-3 with TRBJ1-2; the table's D call of TRBD1 was not tested on the DNA. The CDR3 sequence runs 13 residues, both termini included. The germline V gene encodes CDR1 ENHRY and CDR2 SYGVKD. CDR3 residues: CAISVGRGSGNTF.